The 25 T cell receptor beta chains below come from one sample, sequenced in a study of T cell responses to AZD1222 COVID-19 vaccine. Produced via immunoSEQ multiplex PCR; TCRdb's table is partial and in-frame only. The sample shows some 190,000 clones, 85% to 95% of them seen only once. Sequenced material: peripheral blood, taken on day 0 of AZD1222 vaccination. These receptors came from an adult in good health.

This sequence joins TRBV7-2 and TRBJ1-6; tentatively, D is TRBD1 (6 bases). The CDR3 totals 13 residues. Trimming took off 7 bases at V and 7 bases at J, with 11 bases between the two ends. Germline values: CDR1 SGHTA, CDR2 FQGNSA. In DNA form, the CDR3 reads TGTGCCAGCAACGGACAGCCGAATTCACCCCTCCACTTT. Encoded protein: CASNGQPNSPLHF.

The V call is TRBV7-3, the J call TRBJ2-6; no reliable D call. This CDR3 is 15 amino acids long. With 6 bases removed from V and 0 bases from J, the gap between germline ends came to 9 bases. CDR1 SGHTA and CDR2 FQGTGA come from the germline V gene. In DNA form, the CDR3 reads TGTGCCAGCAGGATAGGCGTCTCTGGGGCCAACGTCCTGACTTTC. Amino acids: CASRIGVSGANVLTF.

The chain employs TRBV7-3 and TRBJ2-5; D may correspond to TRBD1 or TRBD2 (5 bases each). Germline-derived CDR1 and CDR2 are SGHTA and FQGTGA. The CDR3 has 15 residues. Trimming took 0 bases from V and 1 from J, leaving 9 bases between them. The CDR3, as DNA: TGTGCCAGCAGCTTAACACCAGGGACCCAAGAGACCCAGTACTTC. Translation gives CASSLTPGTQETQYF.

About this clone: The sample holds other DNA sequences that translate to the same CDR3. V and J are TRBV5-1 and TRBJ1-2; no clear D. Trimming stripped 5 bases from V and 3 bases from J, with 8 bases between. Germline CDR1 is SGHRS and CDR2 is YFSETQ. The CDR3 is made up of 12 amino acids. The CDR3 DNA sequence: TGCGCCAGCAGTCTCGGAGACTATGGCTACACCTTC. As protein: CASSLGDYGYTF.

The chain couples TRBV3-1 (or the pseudogene TRBV3-2) to TRBJ2-3, with D uncertain. The CDR3 is 13 amino acids. CDR1 is LGHDT, CDR2 YNNKEL, per germline (reference sequence). Trimming took off 6 bases at V and 4 bases at J, with 11 bases between the two ends. CDR3 nucleotides: TGTGCCAGCAGTCAGACTCGTCCAGATACGCAGTATTTT. This sequence encodes CASSQTRPDTQYF.

The V and J genes are TRBV4-1 and TRBJ2-1, with 8 bases aligning to TRBD1. Germline V gives CDR1 MGHRA, CDR2 YSYEKL. There are 13 residues in the CDR3. Germline trimming cut 4 bases from V and 9 bases from J; bases unmatched to any gene: 5. Here the CDR3 reads CASSLGQAFEQFF. The CDR3 DNA reads TGCGCCAGCAGCCTGGGACAGGCATTTGAGCAGTTCTTC.

The chain employs TRBV7-2 and TRBJ1-3; D is undetermined. Looked up from germline, CDR1 is SGHTA and CDR2 is FQGNSA. V was trimmed by 2 bases and J by 3 bases, leaving 14 bases between them. This CDR3 spans 16 amino acids. The CDR3 nucleotides are TGTGCCAGCAGCTTACAATCCAACGGGTTTGGAAACACCATATATTTT. Translated: CASSLQSNGFGNTIYF.

This clone was recorded once. The gene calls are TRBV6-5 and TRBJ1-1, with D possibly TRBD1 on 6 matching bases. Germline V gene lookup returns CDR1 MNHEY and CDR2 SVGAGI. V gave up 11 bases and J gave up 1 base, with 14 bases separating them. The CDR3 sequence is 13 residues long. CDR3 coding DNA: TGTGCCTCGGGGGGACAAACGAACACTGAAGCTTTCTTT. It yields the protein CASGGQTNTEAFF.

The J gene is TRBJ2-5, the V gene TRBV4-1, with a possible D match to TRBD2 (5 bases). The CDR3 sequence is 15 residues long. Germline CDR1 is MGHRA and CDR2 is YSYEKL. V was trimmed by 1 base and J by 2 bases, leaving 11 bases between them. CDR3 bases: TGCGCCAGCAGCCAAGGGGCGGGTCCACAAGAGACCCAGTACTTC. Translation gives CASSQGAGPQETQYF.

The chain is built from TRBV5-1 and TRBJ1-1, with 8 bases fitting TRBD1. CDR1 is SGHRS, CDR2 YFSETQ, per germline. The CDR3 loop spans 15 amino acids. The V segment lost 4 bases and the J segment 0 bases; nucleotides outside the gene matches: 5. CDR3 coding DNA: TGCGCCAGCAGCAAGGGGACAGGATTGAACACTGAAGCTTTCTTT. This gives the protein CASSKGTGLNTEAFF.

The chain uses TRBV6-6 and TRBJ2-7; D might be TRBD1 (5 bases). V was pared by 2 bases and J by 3 bases, with 11 bases between. This CDR3 comprises 14 residues. CDR1 is MNHNY, CDR2 SVGAGI, per germline (reference sequence). The CDR3 reads CASSYQDTDYEQYF. DNA for the CDR3: TGTGCCAGCAGTTACCAGGACACGGACTACGAGCAGTACTTC.

This chain uses TRBV6-5 with TRBJ1-3; D gene ambiguous. V lost 6 bases and J 2 bases, leaving 11 bases between the germline ends. CDR1 MNHEY and CDR2 SVGAGI come from the germline V gene. The CDR3 extends over 14 amino acids. CDR3 in DNA: TGTGCCAGCAGACGGGGTGACACTGGAAACACCATATATTTT. It translates to CASRRGDTGNTIYF.

This chain links TRBV18 with TRBJ1-4; 7 nucleotides agree with TRBD1. The trim removed 3 bases at V and 8 bases at J, leaving 9 bases unmatched. CDR1 is KGHSH, CDR2 LQKENI, per germline. This CDR3 is 15 amino acids long. CDR3 region: CASSPDRQGGEKLFF. As DNA, the CDR3 is TGTGCCAGCTCACCGGACCGACAGGGAGGCGAAAAACTGTTTTTT.

The V and J genes are TRBV3-1 (or the pseudogene TRBV3-2) and TRBJ1-2, with 8 bases identical to TRBD1. The length of the CDR3 is 14 residues. Germline V gene lookup returns CDR1 LGHDT and CDR2 YNNKEL (reference sequence). V gave up 3 bases and J gave up 2 bases; unmatched junction bases: 2. The CDR3 protein is CASSHDRGNYGYTF. DNA of the CDR3: TGTGCCAGCAGCCACGACAGGGGAAACTATGGCTACACCTTC.

The rearrangement links TRBV5-1 to TRBJ1-2; 7 bases fit TRBD1. This CDR3 contains 12 residues. Germline CDR1 is SGHRS and CDR2 is YFSETQ. After removal of 5 bases from V and 8 bases from J, the junction contained 6 bases not matched to a gene. CDR3 in amino acids: CASRGQSQGYTF. As DNA, the CDR3 is TGCGCCAGCAGGGGACAGAGCCAAGGCTACACCTTC.

The chain recombines TRBV12-3 or TRBV12-4 with TRBJ1-5, with 9 positions matching TRBD1. The CDR3 is made up of 12 amino acids. V gave up 3 bases and J gave up 14 bases; unmatched junction bases: 5. CDR3 coding DNA: TGTGCCAGCAGTTTGGAGACAGGGGGAAAGCATTTT. Its protein is CASSLETGGKHF.

The chain combines TRBV5-1 with TRBJ1-5; 7 nucleotides line up with TRBD1. This CDR3 has 15 amino acids. Germline CDR1 and CDR2: SGHRS and YFSETQ. Unmatched junction bases numbered 5, after V lost 2 bases and J lost 3 bases. CDR3 residues: CASSLGGHPNQPQHF. In DNA form, the CDR3 reads TGCGCCAGCAGCTTAGGGGGCCACCCCAATCAGCCCCAGCATTTT.

The V gene is TRBV25-1, the J gene TRBJ2-7; 7 bases fit TRBD2. V lost 0 bases to trimming and J lost 6 bases; unmatched junction nucleotides: 8. Germline V CDR1 and CDR2: MGHDK, SYGVNS. The CDR3 loop spans 15 amino acids. In DNA, the CDR3 is TGTGCCAGCAGTGAATACCTGGATTCGGGGGGCGAGCAGTACTTC. Translation gives CASSEYLDSGGEQYF.

The chain is built from TRBV24-1 and TRBJ1-5; D call uncertain. Trimming removed 0 bases at V and 0 bases at J, with 5 bases between. Germline V gene lookup returns CDR1 KGHDR and CDR2 SFDVKD. The CDR3 runs to 15 residues. The CDR3 sequence: CATSDLSVSNQPQHF. CDR3 DNA sequence: TGTGCCACCAGTGATTTGTCGGTTAGCAATCAGCCCCAGCATTTT.

The V call is TRBV11-3, the J call TRBJ1-1; the D gene is possibly TRBD1 (5 bases). The CDR3 totals 14 residues. The V end was cut by 4 bases, the J end by 3 bases, with 12 bases between. Germline V gene lookup returns CDR1 SGHNT and CDR2 YENEEA. CDR3 sequence (DNA): TGTGCCAGCAGCTCCCACCTCAGGGACACTGAAGCTTTCTTT. It yields the protein CASSSHLRDTEAFF.

The J gene is TRBJ1-1, the V gene TRBV6-5, with unresolved D. Germline V gene lookup returns CDR1 MNHEY and CDR2 SVGAGI. CDR3 length equals 11 residues. V lost 6 bases and J 3 bases, leaving 5 bases between the germline ends. CDR3 loop: CASRQDTEAFF. The CDR3 nucleotides are TGTGCCAGCAGGCAAGACACTGAAGCTTTCTTT.

CDR3 loop: CAWRGQGQRHTEAFF. The CDR3 bases are TGTGCCTGGAGGGGACAGGGGCAGAGGCACACTGAAGCTTTCTTT. The chain employs TRBV30 and TRBJ1-1; 10 positions match TRBD1. J gave up 3 bases and V 3 bases, and 7 bases lay outside the gene matches. The CDR3 covers 15 residues. From germline, CDR1 is GTSNPN and CDR2 SVGIG (reference sequence).

The rearrangement joins TRBV12-3 or TRBV12-4 to TRBJ1-5; D unresolved. The V and J ends lost 3 bases and 6 bases respectively, with 6 bases between them. CDR3 length: 12 amino acids. In DNA, the CDR3 is TGTGCCAGCAGTTTCGGGAGTCAGCCCCAGCATTTT. It codes for CASSFGSQPQHF.

The chain couples TRBV5-8 to TRBJ2-3, with TRBD2 matching over 7 bases. The CDR3 is 16 residues long. V dropped 6 bases and J dropped 2; count of bases not matched to a gene: 12. Germline CDR1 SGHTS, CDR2 YDEGEE. The CDR3, as DNA: TGTGCCAGCATCCCCTCGACTAGCTTTTTCACAGATACGCAGTATTTT. Translation gives CASIPSTSFFTDTQYF.

This rearrangement joins TRBV5-6 to TRBJ1-2, with D maybe TRBD1 (6 bases). Trimming stripped 4 bases from V and 5 bases from J, with 9 bases between. This CDR3 contains 12 residues. Germline lookup yields CDR1 SGHDT and CDR2 YYEEEE. CDR3 in DNA: TGTGCCAGCAGCGACACAGGGTATGGCTACACCTTC. Its translation: CASSDTGYGYTF.